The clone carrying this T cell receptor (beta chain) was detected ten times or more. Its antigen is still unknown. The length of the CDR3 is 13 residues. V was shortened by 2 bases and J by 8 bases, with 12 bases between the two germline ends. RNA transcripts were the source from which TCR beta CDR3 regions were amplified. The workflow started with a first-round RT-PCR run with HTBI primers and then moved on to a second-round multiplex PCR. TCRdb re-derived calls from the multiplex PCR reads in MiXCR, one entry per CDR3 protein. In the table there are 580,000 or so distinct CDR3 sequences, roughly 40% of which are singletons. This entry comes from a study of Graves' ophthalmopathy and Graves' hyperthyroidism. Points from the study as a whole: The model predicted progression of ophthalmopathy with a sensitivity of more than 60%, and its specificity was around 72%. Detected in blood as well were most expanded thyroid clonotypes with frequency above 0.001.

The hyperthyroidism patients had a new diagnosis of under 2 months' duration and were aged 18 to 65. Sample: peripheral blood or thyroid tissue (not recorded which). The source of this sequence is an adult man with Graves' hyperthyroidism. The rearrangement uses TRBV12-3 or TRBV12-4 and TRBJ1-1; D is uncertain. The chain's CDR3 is CASSLPRRREAFF. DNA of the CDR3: TGTGCCAGCAGTTTACCTCGACGGCGAGAAGCTTTCTTT.